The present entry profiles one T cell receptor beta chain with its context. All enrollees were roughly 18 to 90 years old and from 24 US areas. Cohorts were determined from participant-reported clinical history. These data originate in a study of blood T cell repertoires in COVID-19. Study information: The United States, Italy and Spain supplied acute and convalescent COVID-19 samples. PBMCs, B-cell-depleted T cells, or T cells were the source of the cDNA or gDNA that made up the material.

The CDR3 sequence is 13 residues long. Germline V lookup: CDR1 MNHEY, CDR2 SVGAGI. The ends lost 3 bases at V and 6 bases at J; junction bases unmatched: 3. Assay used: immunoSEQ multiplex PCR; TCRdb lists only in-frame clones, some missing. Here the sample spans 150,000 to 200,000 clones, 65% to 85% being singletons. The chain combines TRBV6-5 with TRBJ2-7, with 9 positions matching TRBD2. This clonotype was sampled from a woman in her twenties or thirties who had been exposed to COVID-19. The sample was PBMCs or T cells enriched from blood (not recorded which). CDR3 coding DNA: TGTGCCAGCAGTTATCGCGGGGGGGGCGAGCAGTACTTC. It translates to CASSYRGGGEQYF.